Following are 24 T cell receptor beta chains from one sample sequenced in a study of PD-1 blockade in mismatch repair-deficient tumors. Profiled with immunoSEQ multiplex PCR; TCRdb holds only in-frame clones, not every one. The repertoire holds some 120,000 clones, with approximately 90% as singletons. Sequences were derived from peripheral blood, sampled 44 weeks after starting pembrolizumab. These receptors were obtained from an adult with mismatch repair-deficient cancer.

The V and J genes are TRBV4-3 and TRBJ2-7; D unclear. Germline CDR1 LGHNA, CDR2 YSLEER. CDR3 length: 15 residues. Trimming shortened V by 4 bases and J by 4 bases, and 17 bases separated the two germline ends. CDR3 DNA: TGCGCCAGCAGCCCCTATGACGAGGTGGGGTACGAGCAGTACTTC. Protein sequence: CASSPYDEVGYEQYF.

The chain recombines TRBV19 with TRBJ2-3; maybe TRBD2 (5 bases). This CDR3 comprises 14 residues. V was cut by 4 bases and J by 5 bases, with 13 bases left in between. Germline lookup yields CDR1 LNHDA and CDR2 SQIVND (reference sequence). The CDR3: CASSTRTAGDTQYF. The CDR3 DNA follows: TGTGCCAGTAGTACCCGGACGGCGGGAGATACGCAGTATTTT. The full variable domain, rest sourced from reference TRBV19 and TRBJ2-3, is DGGITQSPKYLFRKEGQNVTLSCEQNLNHDAMYWYRQDPGQGLRLIYYSQIVNDFQKGDIAEGYSVSREKKESFPLTVTSAQKNPTAFYLCASSTRTAGDTQYFGPGTRLTVL.

The chain links TRBV28 to TRBJ2-6; D unclear. Germline CDR1 reads MDHEN; CDR2 reads SYDVKM. V was shortened by 6 bases and J by 2 bases, with 11 bases between the two germline ends. The CDR3 is made up of 15 amino acids. CDR3 DNA sequence: TGTGCCAGCAGGGCTCAGGTCCCTGGGGCCAACGTCCTGACTTTC. Translated, it gives CASRAQVPGANVLTF.

This sequence joins TRBV19 and TRBJ2-1; D gene uncertain. V dropped 1 base and J dropped 0 bases, with 7 bases sitting between them. This CDR3 contains 15 residues. In germline, CDR1 is LNHDA, CDR2 SQIVND (reference sequence). CDR3 sequence: CASSIGPSSYNEQFF. DNA for the CDR3: TGTGCCAGTAGTATAGGCCCCAGCTCCTACAATGAGCAGTTCTTC.

The chain combines TRBV4-1 with TRBJ2-7, with 9 bases that match TRBD1. Germline V gene sequence: CDR1 MGHRA, CDR2 YSYEKL. Trimming took 1 base from V and 4 from J; bases not matched to a gene: 11. The CDR3 consists of 17 residues. The DNA of the CDR3 is TGCGCCAGCAGCCAAGGGGCCCTAAGGGGACAGGGTTACGAGCAGTACTTC. This translates into CASSQGALRGQGYEQYF.

J is TRBJ2-1 and V is TRBV7-9, with D hard to call. Trimming stripped 7 bases from V and 2 bases from J, with 12 bases between. Germline V CDR1 and CDR2: SEHNR, FQNEAQ (reference sequence). The CDR3 runs to 14 residues. The chain's CDR3 is CASNSLGPYNEQFF. CDR3 bases: TGTGCCAGCAACTCATTAGGGCCCTACAATGAGCAGTTCTTC.

The chain combines TRBV10-3 with TRBJ2-2; maybe TRBD1 (6 bases). Germline V lookup: CDR1 ENHRY, CDR2 SYGVKD. V lost 5 bases to trimming and J lost 0 bases, with 13 bases between them. The CDR3 is 16 residues long. The DNA of the CDR3 is TGTGCCATCAGTTCAAAACAGGGCGCGAACACCGGGGAGCTGTTTTTT. Its translation is CAISSKQGANTGELFF.

The chain carries TRBV19 and TRBJ2-3; D might be TRBD2 (5 bases). The CDR3 runs to 14 residues. V lost 7 bases to trimming and J lost 2 bases, with 13 bases between them. Germline CDR1 is LNHDA and CDR2 is SQIVND (reference sequence). The CDR3 region is CASMRAGYTDTQYF. In nucleotides, the CDR3 is TGTGCCAGTATGAGGGCCGGTTACACAGATACGCAGTATTTT.

The chain recombines TRBV29-1 with TRBJ1-4, with D perhaps matching TRBD1 (6 bases). The CDR3 runs 16 residues. V dropped 6 bases and J dropped 8 bases, with 25 bases sitting between them. CDR1 SQVTM and CDR2 ANQGSEA come from the germline V gene. In nucleotides, the CDR3 is TGCAGCGTCGTGGGAAGGGGGGGAGGAGTAGGGGAAAAACTGTTTTTT. Its protein product is CSVVGRGGGVGEKLFF.

The chain links TRBV9 to TRBJ2-7, with D possibly matching TRBD1 (6 bases). The CDR3 extends over 14 amino acids. V was clipped by 0 bases and J by 2 bases, with 9 bases between them. Per the germline V gene, CDR1 is SGDLS and CDR2 is YYNGEE. The CDR3 region is CASSVEQGAYEQYF. The CDR3 coding sequence is TGTGCCAGCAGCGTAGAACAGGGTGCCTACGAGCAGTACTTC.

V gene TRBV5-1 combines with J gene TRBJ2-1; no clear D. This CDR3 spans 11 amino acids. Trimming pared 4 bases from V and 6 bases from J, leaving 5 bases between. Germline V gene lookup returns CDR1 SGHRS and CDR2 YFSETQ. The DNA for the CDR3 is TGCGCCAGCAGCCTATCCAATGAGCAGTTCTTC. Its translation: CASSLSNEQFF. Using reference TRBV5-1 and TRBJ2-1 for the parts outside the CDR3, the full variable domain is KAGVTQTPRYLIKTRGQQVTLSCSPISGHRSVSWYQQTPGQGLQFLFEYFSETQRNKGNFPGRFSGRQFSNSRSEMNVSTLELGDSALYLCASSLSNEQFFGPGTRLTVL.

In its sample, this clone was seen once. The chain recombines TRBV4-2 with TRBJ2-2; no clear D. The germline V gene encodes CDR1 LGHNA and CDR2 YNFKEQ. CDR3 length: 16 amino acids. Trimming took off 0 bases at V and 6 bases at J, with 14 bases between the two ends. CDR3 amino acids: CASSQEFSRLAGELFF. The CDR3 bases are TGTGCCAGCAGCCAAGAATTTTCGAGGCTCGCCGGGGAGCTGTTTTTT.

The chain recombines TRBV10-2 with TRBJ2-1, with 7 bases aligning to TRBD2. CDR1 is WSHSY, CDR2 SAAADI, per germline. V lost 8 bases to trimming and J lost 7 bases; unmatched junction nucleotides: 11. The CDR3 sequence is 14 residues long. The CDR3 DNA is TGCGCCAGCTTGTGGGAGGGCCTAGGAAATGAGCAGTTCTTC. Protein product: CASLWEGLGNEQFF.

J is TRBJ2-7 and V is TRBV30; D unresolved. This CDR3 comprises 13 residues. Between the trimmed V and J ends, which lost 5 bases and 7 bases, there was a span of 18 bases. In germline, CDR1 is GTSNPN, CDR2 SVGIG (reference sequence). The CDR3 DNA follows: TGTGCCTGGCAAGACTCACTTTGGCGGGAGCAGTACTTC. Translation gives CAWQDSLWREQYF.

The J gene is TRBJ1-2, the V gene TRBV29-1; no firm D call. The V end lost 2 bases, the J end lost 0 bases, and 10 bases lay between the germline ends. Germline CDR1 is SQVTM and CDR2 is ANQGSEA. The CDR3 covers 14 residues. DNA for the CDR3: TGCAGCGTTGAATCGGGGTTTGCTAACTATGGCTACACCTTC. Residues: CSVESGFANYGYTF.

The chain joins TRBV19 to TRBJ2-2; D remains unclear. The CDR3 runs to 15 residues. Trimming pared 9 bases from V and 3 bases from J, leaving 17 bases between. CDR1 is LNHDA and CDR2 is SQIVND in the germline V gene (reference sequence). CDR3 in amino acids: CASNPDHIHTGELFF. CDR3 bases: TGTGCCAGCAACCCGGATCACATCCACACCGGGGAGCTGTTTTTT.

This CDR3 reads CASSPGLLQGGTGELFF. CDR3 sequence (DNA): TGTGCCAGCAGCCCAGGACTCCTTCAAGGGGGCACCGGGGAGCTGTTTTTT. The J gene is TRBJ2-2, the V gene TRBV28; D possibly corresponds to TRBD1 (6 bases). The CDR3 sequence is 17 residues long. V lost 6 bases and J 4 bases, leaving 21 bases between the germline ends. Germline values: CDR1 MDHEN, CDR2 SYDVKM.

This sequence joins TRBV18 and TRBJ2-1, with 10 bases aligning to TRBD2. V was pared by 0 bases and J by 6 bases, with 2 bases of the junction left unmatched. The CDR3 length is 15 residues. CDR1 KGHSH and CDR2 LQKENI come from the germline V gene. The CDR3 nucleotides are TGTGCCAGCTCACCACCAGCGGGAGGGCGCAATGAGCAGTTCTTC. It is translated as CASSPPAGGRNEQFF.

The chain joins TRBV7-2 to TRBJ1-1; D is ambiguous. Between the trimmed V and J ends, which lost 1 base and 7 bases, there was a span of 7 bases. CDR3 size: 12 residues. Germline CDR1 reads SGHTA; CDR2 reads FQGNSA. CDR3 loop: CASSLVVSEAFF. CDR3 nucleotides: TGTGCCAGCAGCTTAGTCGTCAGTGAAGCTTTCTTT.

J is TRBJ2-2 and V is TRBV7-9; D gene unclear. The germline gives CDR1 SEHNR, CDR2 FQNEAQ (reference sequence). This CDR3 has 15 amino acids. The V and J ends lost 3 bases and 0 bases respectively, with 8 bases between them. The CDR3 spells CASSFSDSNTGELFF. DNA of the CDR3: TGTGCCAGCAGCTTCTCGGATTCGAACACCGGGGAGCTGTTTTTT.

The gene calls are TRBV30 and TRBJ1-2; a possible D gene is TRBD1 (6 bases). There are 13 residues in the CDR3. Per the germline V gene, CDR1 is GTSNPN and CDR2 is SVGIG (reference sequence). V shed 3 bases and J shed 3 bases, with 11 bases lying between them. The CDR3 region has the DNA TGTGCCTGGAGGGTCGGGGGGCACTATGGCTACACCTTC. This codes for CAWRVGGHYGYTF.

J is TRBJ2-1 and V is TRBV7-8; 8 positions agree with TRBD2. V shed 6 bases, J shed 9 bases, and the junction held 16 bases outside the gene matches. The germline gives CDR1 SGHVS, CDR2 FQNEAQ. This CDR3 spans 16 amino acids. CDR3 sequence reads: CASSITSGGTSSEQFF. In DNA form, the CDR3 reads TGTGCCAGCAGTATTACTAGCGGTGGAACGTCCTCTGAGCAGTTCTTC.

The chain is built from TRBV21-1 and TRBJ1-3. TRBV21-1 is a known pseudogene. There are 16 residues in the CDR3. For the CDR3, the DNA is TGTGCCAGCAGCAAAAGAGGGAAGACGGTGAGAAACACCATATATTTT. Translated, it gives CASSKRGKTVRNTIYF.

The chain uses TRBV11-2 and TRBJ2-1; TRBD1 is a possible D gene (5 bases). Trimming cost V 1 base and J 5 bases, with 12 bases left between them. The CDR3 totals 15 residues. Germline lookup yields CDR1 SGHAT and CDR2 FQNNGV. The CDR3 coding sequence is TGTGCCAGCAGCTTAGTTACAGGATGGGACAATGAGCAGTTCTTC. This gives the protein CASSLVTGWDNEQFF.